This is a list of T cell receptor beta chains from one sample in a study of T-cell reconstitution after alpha-beta-depleted transplantation in children. MiXCR, run by TCRdb on the PCR reads, gives a single entry per CDR3 protein. The sample carries a few hundred thousand distinct CDR3 sequences, 25% to 30% recorded once. The sample in question was PBMCs, obtained before TCRalphabeta/CD19-depleted stem cell transplant. The receptor source for this set is a boy under two years old with Wiskott-Aldrich syndrome, due to receive a stem cell transplant. Each CDR3 is given with its conserved first and last residue. D genes are given only for firm matches. Not every row has a clone size; where given, it reads once, few, many or a size class.

CDR3 length,V gene,D gene,J gene,clone size,CDR3 protein,CDR3 DNA
15,TRBV12-3/TRBV12-4,TRBD2,TRBJ2-7,.,CASSLGGGKAYEQYF,TGTGCCAGCAGTTTAGGCGGGGGAAAAGCCTACGAGCAGTACTTC
13,TRBV5-1,.,TRBJ1-2,.,CASSLDAFSAYTF,TGCGCCAGCAGCCTCGACGCATTTTCGGCCTACACCTTC
14,TRBV12-3/TRBV12-4,TRBD1,TRBJ2-7,.,CASSSGTGRDEQYF,TGTGCCAGCAGTTCGGGGACAGGGCGGGACGAGCAGTACTTC
13,TRBV30,.,TRBJ1-3,few,CAWSNRDGNTIYF,TGTGCCTGGAGTAACAGGGATGGAAACACCATATATTTT
14,TRBV5-1,.,TRBJ2-1,.,CASTRLSSYNDQFF,TGCGCCAGCACCCGCCTGAGCTCCTACAATGACCAGTTCTTC
13,TRBV29-1,.,TRBJ2-3,few,CSVSRVVTDTQYF,TGCAGCGTCTCCCGGGTAGTCACAGATACGCAGTATTTT
15,TRBV7-8,.,TRBJ2-3,.,CASSLLRMGTDTQYF,TGTGCCAGCAGCTTGTTGAGGATGGGCACAGATACGCAGTATTTT
14,TRBV5-1,TRBD2,TRBJ2-7,few,CASRTSGFTYEQYF,TGCGCCAGCAGAACTAGCGGGTTCACCTACGAGCAGTACTTC
13,TRBV20-1,.,TRBJ1-1,.,CSARVQMNTEAFF,TGCAGTGCTAGAGTCCAAATGAACACTGAAGCTTTCTTT
14,TRBV5-1,TRBD2,TRBJ2-5,.,CASSKLAGDETQYF,TGCGCCAGCAGCAAGCTAGCGGGAGACGAGACCCAGTACTTC
15,TRBV20-1,TRBD2,TRBJ2-1,few,CSANPSGSSYNEQFF,TGCAGTGCTAATCCTAGCGGGAGCTCCTACAATGAGCAGTTCTTC
15,TRBV12-3/TRBV12-4,TRBD2,TRBJ2-1,.,CASSRTSGSFNEQFF,TGTGCCAGCAGTCGGACTAGCGGATCCTTCAATGAGCAGTTCTTC
16,TRBV21-1,.,TRBJ2-7,.,CASSTQLRGGPYEQYF,TGTGCCAGCAGCACCCAGCTGCGGGGAGGGCCCTACGAGCAGTACTTC
16,TRBV5-6,.,TRBJ1-5,.,CASSLGREPRNQPQHF,TGTGCCAGCAGCCTGGGGAGGGAACCTCGCAATCAGCCCCAGCATTTT
17,TRBV7-2,TRBD2,TRBJ2-3,.,CASSRLSTSGSTDTQYF,TGTGCCAGCAGCCGGCTCTCGACTAGCGGTAGCACAGATACGCAGTATTTT
13,TRBV20-1,.,TRBJ2-3,once,CSANTPGLDTQYF,TGCAGTGCTAATACCCCGGGACTAGATACGCAGTATTTT
14,TRBV5-1,.,TRBJ2-1,.,CASSSRTSYNEQFF,TGCGCCAGCAGCTCCCGCACCAGCTACAATGAGCAGTTCTTC
12,TRBV20-1,.,TRBJ2-6,.,CSAADGANVLTF,TGCAGTGCTGCTGATGGGGCCAACGTCCTGACTTTC
13,TRBV29-1,.,TRBJ2-3,.,CSVGKAVADTQYF,TGCAGCGTTGGGAAGGCGGTCGCAGATACGCAGTATTTT
16,TRBV20-1,TRBD2,TRBJ2-1,few,CSARRGGGSSYNEQFF,TGCAGTGCTAGACGGGGTGGCGGGAGCTCCTACAATGAGCAGTTCTTC
16,TRBV5-1,TRBD2,TRBJ2-7,.,CASSLAGSLAVHEQYF,TGCGCCAGCAGCTTGGCCGGGAGTCTAGCGGTCCACGAGCAGTACTTC
16,TRBV7-8,TRBD2,TRBJ2-7,.,CASSLGVSSGFYEQYF,TGTGCCAGCAGCTTAGGGGTCTCTAGCGGATTCTACGAGCAGTACTTC
17,TRBV4-2,.,TRBJ2-2,few,CASSQDFGLAFTGELFF,TGTGCCAGCAGCCAAGATTTTGGTCTAGCCTTCACCGGGGAGCTGTTTTTT
11,TRBV20-1,TRBD1,TRBJ2-7,.,CSLGTAYEQYF,TGCAGTCTCGGGACAGCCTACGAGCAGTACTTC
14,TRBV10-2,TRBD2,TRBJ2-7,few,CASKSGRYTYEQYF,TGCGCCAGCAAGAGCGGGAGGTATACCTACGAGCAGTACTTC
13,TRBV7-2,.,TRBJ2-7,few,CASSRLVQYEQYF,TGTGCCAGCAGCAGACTAGTACAGTACGAGCAGTACTTC
16,TRBV2,.,TRBJ2-3,few,CASIKLTGASTDTQYF,TGTGCCAGCATTAAACTGACAGGAGCCAGCACAGATACGCAGTATTTT
16,TRBV20-1,.,TRBJ2-2,.,CSARVTGNANTGELFF,TGCAGTGCTAGAGTCACCGGGAACGCGAACACCGGGGAGCTGTTTTTT
14,TRBV7-9,TRBD1,TRBJ2-7,few,CASSFGQGRDEQYF,TGTGCCAGCAGCTTTGGACAGGGTAGGGACGAGCAGTACTTC
17,TRBV5-8,.,TRBJ1-1,.,CASSFRGGLMRSTEAFF,TGTGCCAGCAGCTTTCGGGGTGGATTAATGAGGAGCACTGAAGCTTTCTTT
14,TRBV7-9,TRBD1,TRBJ1-4,few,CASSWTGVNEKLFF,TGTGCCAGCAGCTGGACAGGAGTAAATGAAAAACTGTTTTTT
13,TRBV7-2,.,TRBJ2-7,.,CASSPRTVYEQYF,TGTGCCAGCAGCCCGAGGACGGTCTACGAGCAGTACTTC
14,TRBV12-3/TRBV12-4,TRBD2,TRBJ2-7,few,CASSQSGGTYEQYF,TGTGCCAGCAGTCAGAGCGGGGGGACCTACGAGCAGTACTTC
14,TRBV6-5,.,TRBJ2-1,few,CASSYTGLADYQFF,TGTGCCAGCAGTTACACGGGCCTAGCCGACTATCAGTTCTTC
13,TRBV15,.,TRBJ2-4,few,CATSRARENSQYF,TGTGCCACCAGCAGAGCCAGGGAAAACAGTCAGTACTTC
16,TRBV5-6,TRBD2,TRBJ2-3,.,CASSLTSGSYTDTQYF,TGTGCCAGCAGCTTGACTAGCGGGAGTTACACAGATACGCAGTATTTT
15,TRBV14,TRBD1,TRBJ2-3,.,CASSQLTGGTDTQYF,TGTGCCAGCAGCCAACTCACAGGGGGCACAGATACGCAGTATTTT
12,TRBV29-1,.,TRBJ1-4,.,CSVAWGDEKLFF,TGCAGCGTTGCCTGGGGGGATGAAAAACTGTTTTTT
16,TRBV5-1,.,TRBJ1-4,few,CASSLGNDATNEKLFF,TGCGCCAGCAGCTTGGGAAACGACGCAACTAATGAAAAACTGTTTTTT
12,TRBV14,.,TRBJ1-5,few,CASRRRMRPQHF,TGTGCCAGCAGGCGGAGAATGCGGCCCCAGCATTTT
18,TRBV5-6,TRBD2,TRBJ2-6,.,CASSFSAAGSVRANVLTF,TGTGCCAGCAGCTTTTCGGCAGCGGGGAGTGTCAGGGCCAACGTCCTGACTTTC
15,TRBV15,.,TRBJ2-7,.,CATSRAGTPTYEQYF,TGTGCCACCAGCAGAGCCGGGACGCCCACCTACGAGCAGTACTTC
15,TRBV27,.,TRBJ2-7,.,CASSRLVTNSYEQYF,TGTGCCAGCAGTCGACTAGTTACAAACTCCTACGAGCAGTACTTC
14,TRBV12-3/TRBV12-4,.,TRBJ2-5,.,CASSPPPAGVTQYF,TGTGCCAGCAGTCCCCCACCAGCCGGGGTCACCCAGTACTTC
17,TRBV20-1,TRBD1,TRBJ1-4,.,CSATNSKIGQANEKLFF,TGCAGTGCTACCAATTCTAAGATAGGACAGGCAAATGAAAAACTGTTTTTT
16,TRBV5-1,.,TRBJ2-7,.,CASSLLGGALSYEQYF,TGCGCCAGCAGCCTCCTTGGGGGGGCCCTCTCCTACGAGCAGTACTTC
15,TRBV5-1,.,TRBJ2-7,few,CASSGSWRENYEQYF,TGCGCCAGCAGCGGCAGCTGGAGGGAAAACTACGAGCAGTACTTC
19,TRBV7-8,TRBD1,TRBJ1-5,.,CASSLALWDSRYSNQPQHF,TGTGCCAGCAGCCTAGCACTCTGGGACAGCCGTTATAGCAATCAGCCCCAGCATTTT
15,TRBV5-4,.,TRBJ2-2,.,CASSLVAQTTGELFF,TGTGCCAGCAGCTTGGTAGCACAGACCACCGGGGAGCTGTTTTTT
16,TRBV5-5,TRBD2,TRBJ2-3,.,CASSLGAGVLTDTQYF,TGTGCCAGCAGCTTAGGGGCGGGGGTTCTCACAGATACGCAGTATTTT
12,TRBV20-1,TRBD2,TRBJ2-1,.,CSARLAGAEQFF,TGCAGTGCTAGACTAGCGGGAGCTGAGCAGTTCTTC